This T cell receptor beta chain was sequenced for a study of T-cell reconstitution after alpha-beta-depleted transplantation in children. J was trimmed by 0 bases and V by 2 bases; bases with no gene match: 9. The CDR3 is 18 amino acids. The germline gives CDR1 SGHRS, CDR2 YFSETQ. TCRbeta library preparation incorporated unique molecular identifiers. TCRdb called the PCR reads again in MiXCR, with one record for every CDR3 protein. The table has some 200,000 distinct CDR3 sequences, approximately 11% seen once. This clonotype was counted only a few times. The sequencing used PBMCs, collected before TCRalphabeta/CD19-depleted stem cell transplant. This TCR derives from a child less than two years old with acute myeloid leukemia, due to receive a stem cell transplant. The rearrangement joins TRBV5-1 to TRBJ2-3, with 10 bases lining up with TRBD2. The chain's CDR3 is CASSFRPSGGTSTDTQYF. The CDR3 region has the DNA TGCGCCAGCAGCTTCCGCCCTAGCGGGGGAACTAGCACAGATACGCAGTATTTT.